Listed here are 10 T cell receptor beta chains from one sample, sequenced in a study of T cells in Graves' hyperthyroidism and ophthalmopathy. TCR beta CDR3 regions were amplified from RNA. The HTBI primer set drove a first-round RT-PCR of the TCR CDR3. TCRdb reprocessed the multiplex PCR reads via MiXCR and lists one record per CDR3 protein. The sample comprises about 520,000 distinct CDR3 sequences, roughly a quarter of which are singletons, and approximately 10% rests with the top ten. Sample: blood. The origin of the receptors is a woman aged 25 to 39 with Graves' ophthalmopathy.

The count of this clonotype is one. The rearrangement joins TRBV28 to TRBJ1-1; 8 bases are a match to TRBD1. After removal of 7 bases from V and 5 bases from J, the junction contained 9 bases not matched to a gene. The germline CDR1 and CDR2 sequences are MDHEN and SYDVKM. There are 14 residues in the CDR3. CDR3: CASTSQGARTEAFF. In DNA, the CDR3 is TGTGCCAGCACCTCCCAGGGGGCGCGAACTGAAGCTTTCTTT.

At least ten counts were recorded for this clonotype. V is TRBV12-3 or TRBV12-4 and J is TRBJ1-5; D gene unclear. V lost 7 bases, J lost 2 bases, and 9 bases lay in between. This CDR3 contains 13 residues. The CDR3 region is CASMAGRNQPQHF. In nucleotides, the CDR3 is TGTGCCAGCATGGCTGGGCGCAATCAGCCCCAGCATTTT.

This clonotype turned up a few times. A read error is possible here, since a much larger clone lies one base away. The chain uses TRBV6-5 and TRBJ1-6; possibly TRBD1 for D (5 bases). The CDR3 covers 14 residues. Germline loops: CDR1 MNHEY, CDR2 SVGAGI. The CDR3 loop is CACSYSRGDSPLHF. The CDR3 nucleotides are TGTGCCTGCAGTTATAGTCGAGGGGATTCACCCCTCCACTTT.

The CDR3, as DNA: TGTGCCAGTGCCGGGGGTCCTGACAATCAGCCCCAGCATTTT. It encodes CASAGGPDNQPQHF. The V and J genes are TRBV19 and TRBJ1-5; D may be TRBD1 (5 bases). Trimming took off 8 bases at V and 3 bases at J, with 14 bases between the two ends. The CDR3 is made up of 14 amino acids. Per the germline V gene, CDR1 is LNHDA and CDR2 is SQIVND (reference sequence).

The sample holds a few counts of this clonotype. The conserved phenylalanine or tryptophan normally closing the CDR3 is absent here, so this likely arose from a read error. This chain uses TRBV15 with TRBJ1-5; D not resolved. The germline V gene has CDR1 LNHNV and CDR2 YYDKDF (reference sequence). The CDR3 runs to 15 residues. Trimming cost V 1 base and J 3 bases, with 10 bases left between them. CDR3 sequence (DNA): TGTGCCACCAGCAGAGGGACGCTGGTCAATCAGCCCCAGCATTCT. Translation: CATSRGTLVNQPQHS.

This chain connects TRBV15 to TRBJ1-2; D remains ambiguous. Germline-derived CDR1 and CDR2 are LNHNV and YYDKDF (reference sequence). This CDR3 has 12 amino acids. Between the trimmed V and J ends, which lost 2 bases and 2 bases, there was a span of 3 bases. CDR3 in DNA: TGTGCCACCAGCAGAACGAACTATGGCTACACCTTC. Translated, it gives CATSRTNYGYTF.

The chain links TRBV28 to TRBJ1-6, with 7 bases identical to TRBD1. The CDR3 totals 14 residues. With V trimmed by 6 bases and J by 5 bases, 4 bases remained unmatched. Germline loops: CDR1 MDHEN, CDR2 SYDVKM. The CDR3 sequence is CASSAGQNNSPLHF. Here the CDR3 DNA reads TGTGCCAGCAGCGCGGGACAGAATAATTCACCCCTCCACTTT.

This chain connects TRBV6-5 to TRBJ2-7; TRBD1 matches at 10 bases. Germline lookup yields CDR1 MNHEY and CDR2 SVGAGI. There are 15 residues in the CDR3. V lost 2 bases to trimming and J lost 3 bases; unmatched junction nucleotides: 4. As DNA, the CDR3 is TGTGCCAGCAGTTACGGGACAGGGGTTTTCTACGAGCAGTACTTC. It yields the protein CASSYGTGVFYEQYF.

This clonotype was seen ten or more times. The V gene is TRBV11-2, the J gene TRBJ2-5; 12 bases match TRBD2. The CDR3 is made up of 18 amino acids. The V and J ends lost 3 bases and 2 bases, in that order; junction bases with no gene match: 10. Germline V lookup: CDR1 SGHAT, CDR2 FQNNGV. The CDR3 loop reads CASSFSGLAGWGQETQYF. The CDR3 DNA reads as TGTGCCAGCAGCTTCTCCGGACTAGCGGGGTGGGGGCAAGAGACCCAGTACTTC.

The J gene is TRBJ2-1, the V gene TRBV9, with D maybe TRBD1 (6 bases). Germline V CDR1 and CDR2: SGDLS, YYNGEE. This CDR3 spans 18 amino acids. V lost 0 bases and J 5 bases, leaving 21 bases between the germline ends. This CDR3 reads CASSVVQDEGGNDNEQFF. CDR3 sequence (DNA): TGTGCCAGCAGCGTAGTACAGGACGAAGGGGGTAACGACAATGAGCAGTTCTTC.